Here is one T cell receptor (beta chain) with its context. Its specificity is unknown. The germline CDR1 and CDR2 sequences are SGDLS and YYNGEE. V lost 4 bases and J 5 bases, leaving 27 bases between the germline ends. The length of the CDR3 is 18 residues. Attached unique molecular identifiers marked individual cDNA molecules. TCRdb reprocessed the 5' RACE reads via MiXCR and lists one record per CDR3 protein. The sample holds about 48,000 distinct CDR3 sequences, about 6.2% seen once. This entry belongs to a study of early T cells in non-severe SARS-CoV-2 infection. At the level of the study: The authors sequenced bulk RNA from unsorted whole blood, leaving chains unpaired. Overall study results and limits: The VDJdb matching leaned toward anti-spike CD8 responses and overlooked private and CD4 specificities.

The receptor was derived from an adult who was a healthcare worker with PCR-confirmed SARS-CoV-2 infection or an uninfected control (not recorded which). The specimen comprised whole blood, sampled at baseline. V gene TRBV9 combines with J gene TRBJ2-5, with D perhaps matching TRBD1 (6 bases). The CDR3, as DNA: TGTGCCAGCAGCACCCCGAGGGGGATTAGGGAGAGGGGCGAGACCCAGTACTTC. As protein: CASSTPRGIRERGETQYF.